This T cell receptor (beta chain) was obtained from a study of cytomegalovirus exposure and HLA in healthy donors. PCR used 60 Vbeta primers and 13 Jbeta primers. The repertoire was sequenced with immunoSEQ multiplex PCR; TCRdb's copy has only in-frame clones and lacks some. The data show over 80,000 clones, approximately 75% seen once. The germline CDR1 and CDR2 sequences are SNHLY and FYNNEI. V lost 5 bases and J lost 0; bases outside the gene matches: 7. This CDR3 is built from 16 residues. Material for sequencing was PBMCs. The origin of this receptor is a female donor in good health and CMV-seropositive. The genes are TRBV2 and TRBJ2-1; 7 bases are shared with TRBD2. This CDR3 reads CASSSRLAGSYNEQFF. CDR3 nucleotides: TGTGCCAGCAGTTCCCGACTAGCCGGCTCCTACAATGAGCAGTTCTTC.